Below, 8 T cell receptor beta chains from the same sample are listed, as sequenced in a study of cytomegalovirus exposure and HLA in healthy donors (dated by TCRdb to 2016 to 2017). Preparation of the library involved the immunoSEQ multiplex PCR assay. For the multiplex PCR, a mixture combining 60 forward primers for TCR Vbeta segments and 13 reverse primers for TCR Jbeta segments was used. TCRdb took over this immuneACCESS table, retaining in-frame rearrangements with V and J assigned. Such tables are incomplete; in checked studies, under half of the missing clones stem from an unresolved V gene, and the remainder is unexplained. Here the sample has under 110,000 clones; about 80% occur a single time. 3.5% to 5% of the sample is held by the ten biggest clonotypes. The source material was PBMCs. The receptors here all came from a man between 40 and 49 years old in good health and CMV-seronegative.

This sequence joins TRBV7-2 and TRBJ1-3; 9 nucleotides align to TRBD1. J lost 4 bases, V lost 0 bases, and 4 bases had no gene match. CDR3 length: 16 residues. The germline gives CDR1 SGHTA, CDR2 FQGNSA. CDR3 sequence reads: CASSLAPGQGGNTIYF. The CDR3 nucleotides read TGTGCCAGCAGCTTAGCGCCGGGACAGGGAGGAAACACCATATATTTT.

V is TRBV6-5 and J is TRBJ2-7; D possibly corresponds to TRBD2 (6 bases). V lost 0 bases and J lost 5, with 14 bases in between. The CDR3 loop spans 15 amino acids. In germline, CDR1 is MNHEY, CDR2 SVGAGI. CDR3 in amino acids: CASSYSGGIGHEQYF. In DNA, the CDR3 is TGTGCCAGCAGTTACTCAGGAGGGATCGGCCACGAGCAGTACTTC.

This clone was recorded a few times. This sequence joins TRBV4-3 and TRBJ2-2; no clear D gene. Trimming pared 0 bases from V and 5 bases from J, leaving 10 bases between. The CDR3 runs 15 residues. Germline CDR1 is LGHNA and CDR2 is YSLEER. The CDR3 here is CASSQDVAVTGELFF. The CDR3 coding sequence is TGCGCCAGCAGCCAAGATGTGGCAGTTACCGGGGAGCTGTTTTTT.

This chain joins TRBV7-2 and TRBJ2-7; the match to TRBD2 covers 14 bases. The V and J ends lost 4 bases and 11 bases, in that order; junction bases with no gene match: 7. This CDR3 spans 14 amino acids. Germline-derived CDR1 and CDR2 are SGHTA and FQGNSA. The CDR3 coding sequence is TGTGCCAGCAGCTCTGGACTAGCGGGGGGCCCCGAGTACGTC. The encoded protein is CASSSGLAGGPEYV.

J is TRBJ2-1 and V is TRBV21-1; the D call TRBD2 from the table was never checked on the DNA. TRBV21-1 is reported as a pseudogene. The CDR3 spans 14 residues. The chain's CDR3 is CARTTSGEYNEQFF. The CDR3 bases are TGTGCCAGGACGACTAGCGGGGAGTACAATGAGCAGTTCTTC.

As to this clone: This specimen includes other DNA sequences encoding the same CDR3. V is TRBV5-1 and J is TRBJ2-3; a possible D gene is TRBD2 (7 bases). CDR1 and CDR2 (germline): SGHRS, YFSETQ. The CDR3 runs to 12 residues. V was pared by 5 bases and J by 8 bases, with 12 bases between. CDR3 nucleotides: TGCGCCAGCAGAGGGGGGGCGGCTACGCAGTATTTT. Its protein product is CASRGGAATQYF.

The rearrangement joins TRBV5-1 to TRBJ1-4; 11 nucleotides line up with TRBD1. CDR1 SGHRS and CDR2 YFSETQ come from the germline V gene. The CDR3 is 18 residues long. The junction had 16 bases not matched to a gene; V was cut back by 4 bases and J by 8 bases. CDR3 amino acids: CASSPRTPQGQGGEKLFF. The CDR3 DNA reads as TGCGCCAGCAGCCCACGAACGCCCCAGGGACAGGGGGGAGAAAAACTGTTTTTT.

V usage is TRBV2 and J usage is TRBJ2-1; tentatively, D is TRBD1 (5 bases). This CDR3 is built from 13 residues. V lost 7 bases to trimming and J lost 5 bases, with 12 bases between them. Germline V gene data show CDR1 as SNHLY and CDR2 as FYNNEI. Here the CDR3 reads CASKLNRNNEQFF. In DNA form, the CDR3 reads TGTGCCAGCAAACTGAACAGGAACAATGAGCAGTTCTTC.